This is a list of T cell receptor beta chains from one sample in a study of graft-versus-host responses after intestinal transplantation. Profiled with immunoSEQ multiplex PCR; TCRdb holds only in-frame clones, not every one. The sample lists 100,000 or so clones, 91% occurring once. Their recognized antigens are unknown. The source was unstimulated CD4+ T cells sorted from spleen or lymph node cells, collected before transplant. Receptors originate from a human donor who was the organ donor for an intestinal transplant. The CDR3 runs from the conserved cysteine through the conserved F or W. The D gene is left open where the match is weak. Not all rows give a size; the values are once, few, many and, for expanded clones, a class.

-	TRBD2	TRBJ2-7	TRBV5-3	CARLQRGAYEQYF	TGTGCCAGACTACAGCGGGGGGCCTACGAGCAGTACTTC
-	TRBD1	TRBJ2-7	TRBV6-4	CASSEGTGSYEQYF	TGTGCCAGCAGTGAGGGGACAGGCTCCTACGAGCAGTACTTC
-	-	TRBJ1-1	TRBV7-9	CASSSPAAVMNTEAFF	TGTGCCAGCAGCTCCCCGGCGGCAGTAATGAACACTGAAGCTTTCTTT
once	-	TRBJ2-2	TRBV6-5	CASSHGSLRGELFF	TGTGCCAGCAGCCACGGGAGCCTTCGAGGGGAGCTGTTTTTT
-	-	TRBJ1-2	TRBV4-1	CASSQDGQRANYGYTF	TGCGCCAGCAGCCAAGACGGACAGCGAGCTAACTATGGCTACACCTTC
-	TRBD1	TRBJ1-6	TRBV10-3	CAISRDRVNSPLHF	TGTGCCATCAGCCGGGACAGGGTGAATTCACCCCTCCACTTT
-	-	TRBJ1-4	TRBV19	CASSHYKGGDEKLFF	TGTGCCAGTAGTCACTACAAGGGGGGGGATGAAAAACTGTTTTTT
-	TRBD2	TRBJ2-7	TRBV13	CASSLGVGLAGGPAYEQYF	TGTGCCAGCAGCCTAGGAGTGGGACTAGCGGGGGGGCCGGCCTACGAGCAGTACTTC
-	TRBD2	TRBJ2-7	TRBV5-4	CASSLATAFLAGRIYEQYF	TGTGCCAGCAGCTTGGCCACCGCATTCCTAGCGGGGAGGATTTACGAGCAGTACTTC
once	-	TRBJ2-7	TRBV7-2	CASSLVSSYEQYF	TGTGCCAGCAGCTTGGTCAGCTCCTACGAGCAGTACTTC
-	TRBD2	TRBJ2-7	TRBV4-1	CASSHSGVSEQYF	TGCGCCAGCAGCCACAGCGGGGTCTCCGAGCAGTACTTC
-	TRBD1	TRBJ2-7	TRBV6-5	CASSYRTGVREQYF	TGTGCCAGCAGTTACCGGACAGGGGTTCGGGAGCAGTACTTC
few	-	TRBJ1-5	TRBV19	CASSIEPGLQHF	TGTGCCAGTAGTATAGAGCCAGGACTCCAGCATTTT
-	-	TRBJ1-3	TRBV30	CAWSQQGMAPGNTIYF	TGTGCCTGGAGTCAACAGGGAATGGCCCCTGGAAACACCATATATTTT
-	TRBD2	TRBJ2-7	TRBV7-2	CASSSLAGVPYEQYF	TGTGCCAGCAGCTCTCTGGCGGGGGTCCCCTACGAGCAGTACTTC
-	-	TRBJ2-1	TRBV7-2	CASSPPLDEQFF	TGTGCCAGCAGCCCCCCACTCGATGAGCAGTTCTTC
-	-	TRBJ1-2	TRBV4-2	CASSQERGSGYGYTF	TGTGCCAGCAGCCAAGAAAGGGGTAGTGGCTATGGCTACACCTTC
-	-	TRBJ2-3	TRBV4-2	CASSQDELSTDTQYF	TGTGCCAGCAGCCAAGATGAACTGAGCACAGATACGCAGTATTTT
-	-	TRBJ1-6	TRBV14	CASSQKAHEDSPLHF	TGTGCCAGCAGCCAAAAGGCTCATGAGGATTCACCCCTCCACTTT
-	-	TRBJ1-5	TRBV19	CASSIPGWVKGQPQHF	TGTGCCAGTAGTATCCCGGGGTGGGTAAAGGGTCAGCCCCAGCATTTT
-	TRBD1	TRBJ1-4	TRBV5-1	CASSADRGTNEKLFF	TGCGCCAGCAGCGCCGACAGGGGCACTAATGAAAAACTGTTTTTT
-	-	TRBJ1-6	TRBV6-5	CASSYSGRPGVSPLHF	TGTGCCAGCAGTTACAGCGGGCGGCCCGGGGTGTCACCCCTCCACTTT
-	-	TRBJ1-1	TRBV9	CASSGVSAGNTEAFF	TGTGCCAGCAGCGGAGTCTCTGCAGGGAACACTGAAGCTTTCTTT
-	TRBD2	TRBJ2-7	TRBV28	CASSLTSGGFYEQYF	TGTGCCAGCAGTTTAACTAGCGGGGGTTTTTACGAGCAGTACTTC
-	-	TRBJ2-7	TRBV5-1	CASSTMTGTSYEQYF	TGCGCCAGCAGCACTATGACAGGAACCTCCTACGAGCAGTACTTC
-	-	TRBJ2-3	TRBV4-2	CASSPIGGRGTDTQYF	TGTGCCAGCAGCCCCATAGGGGGAAGGGGAACAGATACGCAGTATTTT
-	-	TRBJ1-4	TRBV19	CASSIGHRAHEKLFF	TGTGCCAGTAGTATAGGTCACAGGGCCCATGAAAAACTGTTTTTT
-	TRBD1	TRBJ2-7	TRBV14	CASSYGETGGYEQYF	TGTGCCAGCAGCTATGGTGAGACAGGGGGTTACGAGCAGTACTTC
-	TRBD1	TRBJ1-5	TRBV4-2	CASSQTGTGTNQPQHF	TGTGCCAGCAGCCAAACCGGGACAGGGACTAATCAGCCCCAGCATTTT
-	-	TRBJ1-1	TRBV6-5	CASKRRGTEAFF	TGTGCCAGCAAGCGGAGGGGCACTGAAGCTTTCTTT
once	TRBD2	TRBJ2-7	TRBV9	CASSPHGLAGGREQYF	TGTGCCAGCAGCCCACACGGGTTAGCGGGGGGGAGGGAGCAGTACTTC
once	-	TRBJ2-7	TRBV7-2	CASSFRDGGYEQYF	TGTGCCAGCAGCTTTCGCGATGGAGGGTACGAGCAGTACTTC
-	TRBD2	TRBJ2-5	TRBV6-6	CASSLASGGYQETQYF	TGTGCCAGCAGTTTGGCTAGCGGGGGGTACCAAGAGACCCAGTACTTC
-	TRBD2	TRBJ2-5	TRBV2	CASSDGGGGKTQYF	TGTGCCAGCAGTGACGGCGGGGGGGGCAAGACCCAGTACTTC
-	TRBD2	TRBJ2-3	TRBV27	CASSPLGGSTDTQYF	TGTGCCAGCAGTCCGCTCGGGGGGAGCACAGATACGCAGTATTTT
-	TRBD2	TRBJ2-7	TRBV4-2	CASSHTSGGSYEQYF	TGTGCCAGCAGCCATACTAGCGGGGGTTCCTACGAGCAGTACTTC
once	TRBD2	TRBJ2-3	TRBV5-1	CASSLAASTDTQYF	TGCGCCAGCAGCCTAGCGGCGAGCACAGATACGCAGTATTTT
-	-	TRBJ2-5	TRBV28	CASTGETQYF	TGTGCCAGCACAGGGGAGACCCAGTACTTC
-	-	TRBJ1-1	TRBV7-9	CASSLASTAEAFF	TGTGCCAGCAGCTTAGCGTCCACAGCTGAAGCTTTCTTT
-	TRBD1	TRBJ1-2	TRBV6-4	CANSGDRRSEYGYTF	TGTGCCAACTCGGGGGACAGAAGGTCCGAGTATGGCTACACCTTC
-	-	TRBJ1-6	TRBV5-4	CASSLFSRGNEEALHF	TGTGCCAGCAGCTTGTTTAGCAGGGGTAACGAAGAGGCCCTCCACTTT
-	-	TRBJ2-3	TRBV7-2	CASSFGGPLIDTQYF	TGTGCCAGCAGCTTCGGGGGGCCCTTAATAGATACGCAGTATTTT
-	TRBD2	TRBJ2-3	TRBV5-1	CASSLETSGSLGDTQYF	TGCGCCAGCAGCTTGGAGACTAGCGGCTCCTTAGGAGATACGCAGTATTTT
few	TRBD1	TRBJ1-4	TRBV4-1	CASSQAPTGINEKLFF	TGCGCCAGCAGCCAGGCACCGACAGGGATTAATGAAAAACTGTTTTTT
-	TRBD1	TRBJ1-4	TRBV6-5	CASRGRQGVGEKLFF	TGTGCCAGCAGGGGACGACAGGGGGTCGGTGAAAAACTGTTTTTT
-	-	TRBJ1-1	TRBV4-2	CASSPTGSNTEAFF	TGTGCCAGCAGCCCAACAGGGTCTAACACTGAAGCTTTCTTT
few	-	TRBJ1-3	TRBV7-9	CASSATSGNTIYF	TGTGCCAGCAGCGCTACTAGCGGGAACACCATATATTTT
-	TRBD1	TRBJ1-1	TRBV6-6	CASSYSTGGTEAFF	TGTGCCAGCAGTTACTCCACAGGGGGTACTGAAGCTTTCTTT
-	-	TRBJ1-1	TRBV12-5	CASGLARGGVIEAFF	TGTGCTAGTGGTTTGGCCAGAGGGGGGGTCATTGAAGCTTTCTTT
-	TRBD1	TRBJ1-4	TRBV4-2	CASSQDRSGGSEKLFF	TGTGCCAGCAGCCAAGATAGGTCAGGGGGTAGTGAAAAACTGTTTTTT
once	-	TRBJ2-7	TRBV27	CASSGTGRLYEQYF	TGTGCCAGCAGTGGAACAGGACGCCTCTACGAGCAGTACTTC
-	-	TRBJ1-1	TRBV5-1	CASSLVGTEAFF	TGCGCCAGCAGCTTGGTCGGCACTGAAGCTTTCTTT
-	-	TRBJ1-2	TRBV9	CASSVAPGPYGYTF	TGTGCCAGCAGCGTAGCTCCAGGGCCCTATGGCTACACCTTC